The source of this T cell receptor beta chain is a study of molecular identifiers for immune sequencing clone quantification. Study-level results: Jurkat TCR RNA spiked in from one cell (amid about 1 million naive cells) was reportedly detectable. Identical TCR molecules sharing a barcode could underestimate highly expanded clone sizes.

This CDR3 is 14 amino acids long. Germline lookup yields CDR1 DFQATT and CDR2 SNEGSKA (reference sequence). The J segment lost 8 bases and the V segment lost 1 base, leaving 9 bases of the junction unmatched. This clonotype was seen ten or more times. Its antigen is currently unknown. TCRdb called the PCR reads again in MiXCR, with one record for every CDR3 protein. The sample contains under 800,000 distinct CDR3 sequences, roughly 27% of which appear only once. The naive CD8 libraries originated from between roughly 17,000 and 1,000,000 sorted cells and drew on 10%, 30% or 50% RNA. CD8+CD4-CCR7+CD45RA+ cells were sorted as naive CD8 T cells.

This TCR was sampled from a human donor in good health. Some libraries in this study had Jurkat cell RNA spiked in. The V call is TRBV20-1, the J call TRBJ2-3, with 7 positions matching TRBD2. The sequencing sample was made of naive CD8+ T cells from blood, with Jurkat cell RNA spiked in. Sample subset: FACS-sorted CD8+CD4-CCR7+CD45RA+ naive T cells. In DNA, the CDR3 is TGCAGTGCTAGAGTGGCGGGAGAGGGTGGTACGCAGTATTTT. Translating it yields CSARVAGEGGTQYF.